This T cell receptor (beta chain) was sequenced in a study of blood T cell repertoires in COVID-19. V lost 5 bases and J lost 5; bases outside the gene matches: 7. In germline, CDR1 is LNHDA, CDR2 SQIVND (reference sequence). This CDR3 is 14 amino acids long. Produced via immunoSEQ multiplex PCR; TCRdb's table is partial and in-frame only. Of 200,000 to 250,000 clones in the sample, 83% are singletons; the top ten hold over 0.95%. The sequenced sample was peripheral blood. The rearrangement joins TRBV19 to TRBJ2-3, with 7 bases identical to TRBD1. The sequence derives from a woman aged 30 to 39 with COVID-19, enrolled during active disease. The CDR3: CASSSQGFGDTQYF. The CDR3 DNA reads TGTGCCAGTAGTTCACAGGGGTTCGGAGATACGCAGTATTTT.